This T cell receptor (beta chain) was profiled in a study of T cell repertoires in cytomegalovirus infection. The germline gives CDR1 SGHTA, CDR2 FQGNSA. The CDR3 is 14 residues long. One entry per CDR3 protein results from TCRdb running MiXCR on the reads. The table includes 150,000 to 200,000 distinct CDR3 sequences, 28% detected once. As for this clonotype: One junction end does not reproduce the germline sequence, and a read error may be involved.

The chain links TRBV7-2 to TRBJ2-3; maybe TRBD1 (5 bases). The sequencing input was PBMCs. This TCR came from a human donor in good health (CMV status not recorded). Some clones in this sample may be carry-over from other donors' samples. Here the CDR3 reads CASIQTPTAPPQCF. In DNA form, the CDR3 reads TGTGCCAGCATCCAAACCCCGACAGCCCCTCCGCAGTGTTTT.